Following are 26 T cell receptor beta chains from one sample sequenced in a study of T cell responses to AZD1222 COVID-19 vaccine. Here immunoSEQ multiplex PCR was the method, and the copy in TCRdb shows in-frame clones only, minus some. The sample has around 150,000 clones; around 90% are singletons. The specimen comprised peripheral blood, sampled 28 days after the second AZD1222 dose. The receptor set was obtained from an adult who received the AZD1222 COVID-19 vaccine.

CDR3 DNA sequence: TGTGCCAGCAGCTCTCTAGCGGGAGCGAGGGTCGAGCAGTACTTC. Amino acids: CASSSLAGARVEQYF. The chain recombines TRBV11-2 with TRBJ2-7, with 10 bases fitting TRBD2. Germline assignment: CDR1 SGHAT and CDR2 FQNNGV. Trimming removed 4 bases from V and 6 bases from J; junction bases left unmatched: 9. The CDR3 is 15 residues long.

The chain combines TRBV27 with TRBJ1-5; TRBD1 might be the D (5 bases). Trimming left V 4 bases short and J 7 bases short, with 17 bases between. The CDR3 sequence is 15 residues long. The germline V gene has CDR1 MNHEY and CDR2 SMNVEV (reference sequence). The CDR3 DNA sequence: TGTGCCAGCAGTTCGTCTGCGGGAAGGGGCCAGCCCCAGCATTTT. It translates to CASSSSAGRGQPQHF.

A note on this clone: A junction end diverges from the germline sequence, so it may reflect a read error. The chain combines TRBV27 with TRBJ1-6; D unresolved. CDR1 and CDR2 (germline): MNHEY, SMNVEV (reference sequence). The CDR3 extends over 14 amino acids. CDR3 DNA: TGTGCCAGCAGCTTATTAGGAGGCAATTCACCCCTCCACTTT. Protein product: CASSLLGGNSPLHF.

In its sample, this clone was seen a few times. V usage is TRBV7-2 and J usage is TRBJ1-1; D unresolved. Trimming left V 1 base short and J 2 bases short, with 5 bases between. This CDR3 region has 13 residues. Germline CDR1 and CDR2: SGHTA and FQGNSA. CDR3 nucleotide sequence: TGTGCCAGCAGCTTAGTGGAAAACACTGAAGCTTTCTTT. Protein: CASSLVENTEAFF.

This sequence joins TRBV23-1 and TRBJ2-5; D ambiguous. TRBV23-1 is designated an ORF whose function remains uncertain. Trimming pared 0 bases from V and 8 bases from J, leaving 13 bases between. This CDR3 has 14 residues. For the CDR3, the DNA is TGCGCCAGCAGTCAATCTCGGCCTCCCCTTACCCAGTACTTC. Translated, it gives CASSQSRPPLTQYF.

V usage is TRBV24-1 and J usage is TRBJ2-2, with TRBD2 as a possible D gene (5 bases). The CDR3 loop spans 18 amino acids. Trimming stripped 1 base from V and 5 bases from J, with 19 bases between. Germline CDR1 and CDR2: KGHDR and SFDVKD. As DNA, the CDR3 is TGTGCCACCAGTGATTTCCTCCGCGGGCAGGTGGGAACCGGGGAGCTGTTTTTT. Translated, it gives CATSDFLRGQVGTGELFF.

J is TRBJ2-1 and V is TRBV24-1, with TRBD1 identical over 12 bases. The CDR3 runs to 14 residues. Per germline, CDR1 KGHDR and CDR2 SFDVKD. The trim removed 5 bases at V and 9 bases at J, leaving 4 bases unmatched. Here the CDR3 reads CATSAGTGGREQFF. CDR3 DNA: TGTGCCACCAGTGCCGGGACAGGGGGCCGTGAGCAGTTCTTC.

This clone was seen more than once but under ten times. This chain connects TRBV12-3 or TRBV12-4 to TRBJ1-1; D remains unclear. V was trimmed by 5 bases and J by 0 bases, leaving 7 bases between them. This CDR3 has 13 amino acids. The CDR3 spells CASSKDMNTEAFF. The CDR3 DNA reads as TGTGCCAGCAGTAAAGACATGAACACTGAAGCTTTCTTT.

The chain combines TRBV28 with TRBJ2-5, with D possibly being TRBD2 (6 bases). Per germline, CDR1 MDHEN and CDR2 SYDVKM. The CDR3 totals 14 residues. The ends were cut back, 2 bases at V and 5 bases at J, with 12 bases in the middle. As DNA, the CDR3 is TGTGCCAGCAGTTTACAGACTAGGCGGGAGACCCAGTACTTC. This gives the protein CASSLQTRRETQYF.

The chain links TRBV27 to TRBJ1-2; 9 bases agree with TRBD1. V dropped 3 bases and J dropped 2; count of bases not matched to a gene: 4. Germline values: CDR1 MNHEY, CDR2 SMNVEV (reference sequence). The CDR3 is 15 residues long. The CDR3 here is CASSFGDRDNYGYTF. The CDR3 DNA reads TGTGCCAGCAGTTTCGGGGACAGGGACAACTATGGCTACACCTTC.

Comment on this clone: This same CDR3 is encoded by further DNA sequences in the sample. This chain connects TRBV18 to TRBJ1-3, with 8 bases that match TRBD1. V lost 3 bases to trimming and J lost 0 bases; unmatched junction nucleotides: 4. CDR3 length: 16 residues. Germline V gene sequence: CDR1 KGHSH, CDR2 LQKENI. As DNA, the CDR3 is TGTGCCAGCTCACCCAGACAGGGGAACTCTGGAAACACCATATATTTT. Protein: CASSPRQGNSGNTIYF.

This rearrangement joins TRBV11-3 to TRBJ2-1, with D uncertain. V dropped 5 bases and J dropped 4 bases, with 9 bases sitting between them. This CDR3 region has 13 residues. The germline V gene encodes CDR1 SGHNT and CDR2 YENEEA. The CDR3 DNA reads TGTGCCAGCAGCGCCGACGGATACAATGAGCAGTTCTTC. This codes for CASSADGYNEQFF. The entire variable domain, with the rest obtained from reference TRBV11-3 and TRBJ2-1, is as follows: EAGVVQSPRYKIIEKKQPVAFWCNPISGHNTLYWYLQNLGQGPELLIRYENEEAVDDSQLPKDRFSAERLKGVDSTLKIQPAELGDSAVYLCASSADGYNEQFFGPGTRLTVL.

V and J are TRBV30 and TRBJ1-5; TRBD1 aligns across 11 bases. V shed 3 bases, J shed 4 bases, and the junction held 5 bases outside the gene matches. Germline CDR1 reads GTSNPN; CDR2 reads SVGIG (reference sequence). The CDR3 is 15 residues long. This CDR3 is CAWRDRGRGNQPQHF. The CDR3, as DNA: TGTGCCTGGAGGGACAGGGGGCGAGGGAATCAGCCCCAGCATTTT.

The rearrangement uses TRBV9 and TRBJ2-5, with 8 bases lining up with TRBD2. The length of the CDR3 is 15 residues. Germline CDR1 SGDLS, CDR2 YYNGEE. The V and J ends lost 0 bases and 4 bases, in that order; junction bases with no gene match: 5. The CDR3 is CASSVGSGSRETQYF. Here the CDR3 DNA reads TGTGCCAGCAGCGTAGGGAGCGGGAGCCGAGAGACCCAGTACTTC.

By proportion, this clone is medium-sized (0.01 to 0.1%). This sequence joins TRBV28 and TRBJ1-5, with 8 positions matching TRBD1. There are 14 residues in the CDR3. V was clipped by 3 bases and J by 7 bases; unmatched bases: 5. Looked up from germline, CDR1 is MDHEN and CDR2 is SYDVKM. This CDR3 is CASSLDRAWQPQHF. The CDR3 DNA follows: TGTGCCAGCAGTTTGGACAGGGCTTGGCAGCCCCAGCATTTT.

This chain uses TRBV10-3 with TRBJ2-7, with 8 positions matching TRBD1. Unmatched junction bases numbered 9, after V lost 3 bases and J lost 2 bases. The CDR3 runs to 16 residues. In germline, CDR1 is ENHRY, CDR2 SYGVKD. The chain's CDR3 is CAISDRDRDRPYEQYF. The CDR3 region has the DNA TGTGCCATCAGTGACCGGGACCGGGACAGGCCCTACGAGCAGTACTTC.

Concerning this clone: Relative to the germline gene, one junction end is altered; a read error may explain this. This rearrangement joins TRBV23-1 to TRBJ2-7; 14 positions match TRBD2. TRBV23-1 is noted as an ORF with a role that remains uncertain. The CDR3 has 24 amino acids. This CDR3 reads CASTQLTPQTGSRGTSGSPYEQYF. CDR3 DNA sequence: TGCGCCAGCACTCAACTCACTCCCCAGACAGGGTCCCGCGGGACTAGCGGGAGCCCCTACGAGCAGTACTTC.

V usage is TRBV28 and J usage is TRBJ2-7; 7 bases are a match to TRBD1. With 5 bases clipped from V and 3 bases from J, the junction kept 7 bases outside the gene matches. The CDR3 has 14 residues. Germline V gene lookup returns CDR1 MDHEN and CDR2 SYDVKM. The CDR3 here is CASSIMGQFYEQYF. In DNA, the CDR3 is TGTGCCAGCAGTATCATGGGACAGTTCTACGAGCAGTACTTC.

The CDR3 DNA reads TGCGCCAGCAGCAGGGGACAGGTTACTTACGAGCAGTACTTC. Protein product: CASSRGQVTYEQYF. The rearrangement joins TRBV5-1 to TRBJ2-7; 8 bases are a match to TRBD1. Germline V gene sequence: CDR1 SGHRS, CDR2 YFSETQ. The CDR3 runs 14 residues. V lost 4 bases to trimming and J lost 4 bases; unmatched junction nucleotides: 7.

The chain has TRBV10-2 and TRBJ1-6; D is possibly TRBD1 (5 bases). The CDR3 extends over 18 amino acids. Between the trimmed V and J ends, which lost 6 bases and 4 bases, there was a span of 22 bases. CDR1 is WSHSY, CDR2 SAAADI, per germline. The CDR3 reads CASRNPGRPLEYNSPLHF. DNA for the CDR3: TGCGCCAGCAGAAACCCGGGACGGCCGCTTGAGTATAATTCACCCCTCCACTTT.

The chain combines TRBV28 with TRBJ2-1; 7 nucleotides line up with TRBD2. This CDR3 is 15 amino acids long. Germline V gives CDR1 MDHEN, CDR2 SYDVKM. V lost 8 bases to trimming and J lost 6 bases; unmatched junction nucleotides: 13. The CDR3 region is CASYLGGGPVNEQFF. CDR3 coding DNA: TGTGCCAGCTATCTCGGGGGAGGGCCTGTCAATGAGCAGTTCTTC.

The table lists this clone with a count of one. The same CDR3 arises from other DNA sequences in this sample as well. The chain recombines TRBV30 with TRBJ1-2; D unclear. The CDR3 runs 11 residues. V was trimmed by 0 bases and J by 8 bases, leaving 7 bases between them. The germline CDR1 and CDR2 sequences are GTSNPN and SVGIG (reference sequence). CDR3 sequence (DNA): TGTGCCTGGAGTGTGGGAGACGGCTACACCTTC. It specifies CAWSVGDGYTF.

The chain is built from TRBV5-5 and TRBJ1-2; D not certain. Per the germline V gene, CDR1 is SGHKS and CDR2 is YYEKEE (reference sequence). The CDR3 runs 12 residues. The V and J ends lost 2 bases and 6 bases respectively, with 8 bases between them. In DNA form, the CDR3 reads TGTGCCAGCAGCTTATTGGGAGATGGCTACACCTTC. Its protein is CASSLLGDGYTF.

The V and J genes are TRBV29-1 and TRBJ1-5; 7 bases match TRBD1. The CDR3 has 14 residues. Trimming at V came to 4 bases and at J to 2 bases, leaving 5 bases not matched to a gene. Germline CDR1 and CDR2: SQVTM and ANQGSEA. The CDR3 DNA follows: TGCAGCGTTGCAGGGACAGCGGGCAATCAGCCCCAGCATTTT. Translation: CSVAGTAGNQPQHF.

This chain links TRBV28 with TRBJ1-3; D remains ambiguous. The germline V gene has CDR1 MDHEN and CDR2 SYDVKM. Between the trimmed V and J ends, which lost 3 bases and 3 bases, there was a span of 12 bases. The CDR3 is 15 residues long. CDR3: CASSFAGIDGNTIYF. The CDR3 DNA follows: TGTGCCAGCAGTTTCGCGGGGATTGATGGAAACACCATATATTTT. The variable domain in full, completed from reference TRBV28 and TRBJ1-3, reads DVKVTQSSRYLVKRTGEKVFLECVQDMDHENMFWYRQDPGLGLRLIYFSYDVKMKEKGDIPEGYSVSREKKERFSLILESASTNQTSMYLCASSFAGIDGNTIYFGEGSWLTVV.

The V call is TRBV18, the J call TRBJ1-1, with 7 bases fitting TRBD1. The length of the CDR3 is 16 residues. Germline CDR1 is KGHSH and CDR2 is LQKENI. Trimming removed 2 bases from V and 1 base from J; junction bases left unmatched: 7. The CDR3 region is CASSPGEGATNTEAFF. In DNA, the CDR3 is TGTGCCAGCTCACCAGGCGAGGGGGCTACGAACACTGAAGCTTTCTTT.